The entry below gives a single T cell receptor beta chain sequence along with its context. Its antigen is unidentified. The assay used was immunoSEQ (version v3.0), run at survey level. For every sample, sequencing targeted roughly 35,000-50,000 T-cell genomes. TCRdb's copy holds only in-frame clones and misses some; the assay was immunoSEQ multiplex PCR. The data show over 10,000 clones, with about 74% seen just once and around 21% held by the top ten. This entry belongs to a study of long-term antiretroviral therapy in people with HIV. Study observations and caveats: Relative to transplant donor controls, diversity remained lower despite increasing after ART.

Germline CDR1 is LNHDA and CDR2 is SQIVND (reference sequence). V dropped 3 bases and J dropped 8; count of bases not matched to a gene: 9. The CDR3 is made up of 14 amino acids. The chain couples TRBV19 to TRBJ1-2; 7 bases are a match to TRBD1. The sequence was collected from a middle-aged woman with HIV. Here the sequenced sample was unsorted PBMCs, taken 0.5 years before starting antiretroviral therapy. The CDR3 DNA reads as TGTGCCAGTAGTATCTCCGACAGGGAGAAAGGCTACACCTTC. Translated: CASSISDREKGYTF.